This is a list of T cell receptor beta chains from one sample in a study of cytomegalovirus exposure and HLA in healthy donors. The protocol was immunoSEQ multiplex PCR, while the TCRdb copy is restricted to in-frame clones and leaves out a portion. The table shows about 93,000 clones, with around three fifths occurring only once. Sequencing used PBMCs. The receptors derive from a boy aged 5-17 years in good health and CMV-seropositive. The CDR3 runs from the conserved cysteine through the conserved F or W. D genes are given only for firm matches. Expanded clones get a size class; other rows say once, few or many, or leave the size out.

J,D,size,V,CDR3,DNA
TRBJ2-3,TRBD2,-,TRBV13,CASSLKREGYTDTQYF,TGTGCCAGCAGCTTAAAGCGGGAGGGCTACACAGATACGCAGTATTTT
TRBJ2-3,TRBD2,-,TRBV30,CAWSVAGGGTDTQYF,TGTGCCTGGAGTGTAGCGGGGGGCGGGACAGATACGCAGTATTTT
TRBJ2-5,-,-,TRBV18,CASSPPAGGETQYF,TGTGCCAGCTCACCACCGGCAGGGGGGGAGACCCAGTACTTC
TRBJ2-2,-,-,TRBV5-1,CATRPPGSGELFF,TGCGCCACCCGACCCCCGGGGAGCGGGGAGCTGTTTTTT
TRBJ1-5,-,-,TRBV28,CASSLWSQPQHF,TGTGCCAGCAGTTTGTGGAGTCAGCCCCAGCATTTT
TRBJ2-3,TRBD1,-,TRBV28,CASSPSIDRGPTDTQYF,TGTGCCAGCAGTCCTTCGATTGACAGGGGACCCACAGATACGCAGTATTTT
TRBJ2-1,-,-,TRBV6-1,CASSDLVAINEQFF,TGTGCCAGCAGTGATTTGGTGGCCATCAATGAGCAGTTCTTC
TRBJ2-7,-,-,TRBV30,CAWTAALEIYEQYF,TGTGCCTGGACGGCCGCGCTGGAGATCTACGAGCAGTACTTC
TRBJ1-1,-,-,TRBV9,CASSVSGNTEAFF,TGTGCCAGCAGCGTATCCGGGAACACTGAAGCTTTCTTT
TRBJ1-1,-,-,TRBV6-1,CASSASRGNSEAFF,TGTGCCAGCAGTGCATCCAGGGGTAACTCTGAAGCTTTCTTT
TRBJ2-1,-,-,TRBV29-1,CSVKTKVDAGLPWNEQFF,TGCAGCGTCAAAACAAAGGTCGATGCGGGGCTGCCTTGGAATGAGCAGTTCTTC
TRBJ2-1,TRBD2,-,TRBV29-1,CSVYGGVLYNEQFF,TGCAGCGTTTATGGGGGGGTCCTATACAATGAGCAGTTCTTC
TRBJ2-4,-,few,TRBV7-9,CASSLFPGAKNIQYF,TGTGCCAGCAGCTTATTCCCAGGGGCCAAAAACATTCAGTACTTC
TRBJ1-2,-,-,TRBV6-4,CASSASTEPYGYTF,TGTGCCAGCAGTGCCTCTACAGAACCCTATGGCTACACCTTC
TRBJ2-2,-,-,TRBV5-4,CASSPPVTGELFF,TGTGCCAGCAGCCCGCCGGTGACCGGGGAGCTGTTTTTT
TRBJ2-2,-,few,TRBV25-1,CARISPSPRNTGELFF,TGTGCCAGAATTTCCCCGAGTCCCCGGAACACCGGGGAGCTGTTTTTT
TRBJ2-7,-,-,TRBV5-4,CASSAGRGSWGNEQYF,TGTGCCAGCAGCGCGGGGAGGGGGAGCTGGGGTAACGAGCAGTACTTC
TRBJ2-7,TRBD2,-,TRBV27,CASSLGGLAGYEQYF,TGTGCCAGCAGTTTAGGGGGACTAGCGGGGTACGAGCAGTACTTC
TRBJ2-3,TRBD1,-,TRBV6-5,CASSRGRSTDTQYF,TGTGCCAGCAGTAGGGGGCGTTCCACAGATACGCAGTATTTT
TRBJ1-5,-,-,TRBV5-6,CASSLEAGSQPQHF,TGTGCCAGCAGCTTGGAGGCGGGTTCGCAGCCCCAGCATTTT
TRBJ2-7,-,-,TRBV14,CASSTRLVYEQYF,TGTGCCAGCAGCACTCGACTTGTTTACGAGCAGTACTTC
TRBJ1-5,TRBD1,few,TRBV5-6,CASSLGASGGQPQHF,TGTGCCAGCAGCCTAGGGGCGTCAGGGGGTCAGCCCCAGCATTTT
TRBJ2-2,-,-,TRBV15,CATSREEDLNTGELFF,TGTGCCACCAGCAGAGAAGAGGATCTGAACACCGGGGAGCTGTTTTTT
TRBJ2-5,-,once,TRBV7-6,CASSLVAREVRETQYF,TGTGCCAGCAGCTTAGTGGCCAGGGAGGTGCGAGAGACCCAGTACTTC
TRBJ1-1,TRBD1,once,TRBV11-2,CASSLGRQGVRNTEAFF,TGTGCCAGCAGCTTAGGGCGGCAGGGGGTCCGGAACACTGAAGCTTTCTTT
TRBJ2-7,-,-,TRBV2,CASSVKGVLYEQYF,TGTGCCAGCAGTGTGAAAGGGGTTTTGTACGAGCAGTACTTC
TRBJ2-7,-,-,TRBV11-2,CASSLEGRGSYEQYF,TGTGCCAGCAGCTTAGAGGGCAGGGGTTCCTACGAGCAGTACTTC
TRBJ2-5,TRBD2,few,TRBV29-1,CSVERASGGRETQYF,TGCAGCGTTGAAAGGGCTAGCGGGGGGAGAGAGACCCAGTACTTC
TRBJ1-5,-,-,TRBV12-2,CASRLDLWGGNSNQPQHF,TGTGCAAGTCGCTTAGATCTTTGGGGGGGAAATAGCAATCAGCCCCAGCATTTT
TRBJ2-2,TRBD1,few,TRBV6-6,CASTPWDRDTGELFF,TGTGCCAGCACCCCCTGGGACAGGGACACCGGGGAGCTGTTTTTT
TRBJ2-2,TRBD1,-,TRBV9,CASSTTTGGYTGELFF,TGTGCCAGCAGCACCACTACAGGGGGCTATACCGGGGAGCTGTTTTTT
TRBJ2-2,-,-,TRBV4-1,CASSQVYTSTGELFF,TGCGCCAGCAGCCAAGTTTACACCTCCACCGGGGAGCTGTTTTTT
TRBJ2-7,-,-,TRBV10-2,CASSDRGRYEQYF,TGCGCCAGCAGTGACAGGGGACGGTACGAGCAGTACTTC
TRBJ2-7,-,-,TRBV6-4,CASSAIGGATYEQYF,TGTGCCAGCAGTGCAATCGGCGGGGCGACCTACGAGCAGTACTTC
TRBJ1-2,-,-,TRBV5-1,CASSLESVGRGGGYTF,TGCGCCAGCAGCTTGGAATCTGTAGGTAGGGGTGGAGGCTACACCTTC
TRBJ2-1,-,few,TRBV30,CAWEKSHSGQEQFF,TGTGCCTGGGAGAAAAGCCACTCGGGTCAGGAGCAGTTCTTC
TRBJ2-1,-,-,TRBV19,CASSRDASESHNEQFF,TGTGCCAGTAGTCGGGATGCTAGCGAGTCCCACAATGAGCAGTTCTTC
TRBJ2-3,-,-,TRBV9,CASSVGNTDTQYF,TGTGCCAGCAGCGTAGGTAACACAGATACGCAGTATTTT
TRBJ1-4,-,-,TRBV25-1,CASSPGRLINEKLFF,TGTGCCAGCAGTCCAGGGAGGCTGATAAATGAAAAACTGTTTTTT
TRBJ2-4,TRBD1,-,TRBV5-6,CASSPGTGGTKNIQYF,TGTGCCAGCAGCCCCGGGACAGGGGGGACCAAAAACATTCAGTACTTC
TRBJ1-2,-,-,TRBV5-4,CASSARAAAYGYTF,TGTGCCAGCAGCGCCAGGGCCGCTGCCTATGGCTACACCTTC
TRBJ1-2,TRBD1,-,TRBV28,CASRTSGTGDLKDGYTF,TGTGCCAGCAGGACCTCCGGGACAGGAGACCTAAAGGATGGCTACACCTTC
TRBJ1-2,TRBD1,-,TRBV28,CATTGGIEYGYTF,TGTGCTACGACAGGGGGCATAGAATATGGCTACACCTTC
TRBJ2-3,-,-,TRBV4-1,CASSQGGQSTDTQYF,TGCGCCAGCAGCCAAGGAGGGCAGAGCACAGATACGCAGTATTTT
TRBJ2-1,TRBD2,-,TRBV7-3,CASSLLAGGPQEQFF,TGTGCCAGCAGCTTACTAGCGGGAGGGCCTCAGGAGCAGTTCTTC
TRBJ2-7,TRBD2,-,TRBV7-6,CASSLAGGFDEQYF,TGTGCCAGCAGCTTAGCGGGAGGGTTCGACGAGCAGTACTTC
TRBJ1-3,-,few,TRBV15,CATSRRSRAQVRNTIYF,TGTGCCACCAGCAGGAGGTCGCGGGCGCAGGTTCGAAACACCATATATTTT
TRBJ2-1,-,many,TRBV7-6,CASSLAIANNEQFF,TGTGCCAGCAGCTTAGCGATAGCAAACAATGAGCAGTTCTTC
TRBJ1-5,-,-,TRBV27,CASSSSGRGPSNQPQHF,TGTGCCAGCAGTTCATCGGGTAGAGGCCCCAGCAATCAGCCCCAGCATTTT
TRBJ2-1,TRBD2,-,TRBV7-2,CASSLAGLADSSYNEQFF,TGTGCCAGCAGCTTAGCGGGACTAGCGGACAGCTCCTACAATGAGCAGTTCTTC
TRBJ1-1,TRBD1,once,TRBV28,CASSPGQFEAFF,TGTGCCAGCAGTCCGGGACAGTTTGAAGCTTTCTTT
TRBJ1-1,-,-,TRBV6-5,CASSPDRLNTEAFF,TGTGCCAGCAGTCCGGACAGATTGAACACTGAAGCTTTCTTT
TRBJ1-1,-,-,TRBV19,CASSRRLEAFF,TGTGCCAGTAGTAGGAGGCTTGAAGCTTTCTTT
TRBJ2-2,-,-,TRBV11-2,CASSLGTIGKNTGELFF,TGTGCCAGCAGCTTAGGGACTATCGGAAAGAACACCGGGGAGCTGTTTTTT
TRBJ2-3,-,-,TRBV2,CASSVGVRGDTQYF,TGTGCCAGCAGTGTAGGAGTGCGTGGAGATACGCAGTATTTT
TRBJ2-1,-,-,TRBV7-2,CASSFDRSYNEQFF,TGTGCCAGCAGCTTCGACAGATCGTACAATGAGCAGTTCTTC